The entry that follows covers one T cell receptor (beta chain) sequence. The method was immunoSEQ multiplex PCR; TCRdb's version includes in-frame clones alone and lacks a portion of them. The table records 150,000 to 200,000 clones, 86% of them present only once. V lost 3 bases and J lost 6, with 14 bases in between. The germline V gene encodes CDR1 ENHRY and CDR2 SYGVKD. CDR3 length: 14 amino acids. This sample stems from a study of cytomegalovirus exposure and HLA in healthy donors. Source material: PBMCs. This rearrangement joins TRBV10-3 to TRBJ1-2; D is possibly TRBD1 (5 bases). The clonotype comes from a woman under 30 in good health and CMV-seronegative. DNA of the CDR3: TGTGCCATCAGTGATGGGGGGAGGTCGGATGGCTACACCTTC. Its protein product is CAISDGGRSDGYTF.